This entry lists 23 T cell receptor beta chains sequenced from one sample in a study of blood T cell repertoires in COVID-19. Clones were sequenced by immunoSEQ multiplex PCR, and TCRdb holds only the in-frame ones, with some missing. The sample records around 180,000 clones, roughly 78% being singletons. The specimen sequenced was peripheral blood. These receptors all come from a man aged 65-85 years with active or convalescent COVID-19.

This chain's CDR3 is CASSQPRGLGSPLHF. The CDR3 DNA follows: TGCGCCAGCAGCCAACCCAGGGGGTTGGGTTCACCCCTCCACTTT. V and J are TRBV4-1 and TRBJ1-6; 7 nucleotides align to TRBD1. Trimming took 2 bases from V and 9 from J; bases not matched to a gene: 7. Per germline, CDR1 MGHRA and CDR2 YSYEKL. This CDR3 is built from 15 residues.

The gene calls are TRBV10-3 and TRBJ2-1, with TRBD2 identical over 13 bases. V trimming: 3 bases; J trimming: 0 bases; junction bases outside the gene matches: 8. The CDR3 length is 19 residues. The germline V gene has CDR1 ENHRY and CDR2 SYGVKD. The CDR3 sequence: CAISETGTSGESSYNEQFF. Here the CDR3 DNA reads TGTGCCATCAGTGAAACCGGGACTAGCGGGGAAAGCTCCTACAATGAGCAGTTCTTC.

The chain employs TRBV9 and TRBJ1-2, with D tentatively TRBD1 (6 bases). V lost 0 bases and J lost 4, with 16 bases in between. This CDR3 has 16 residues. Per germline, CDR1 SGDLS and CDR2 YYNGEE. CDR3 sequence (DNA): TGTGCCAGCAGCGTAGGGGAGGGCAGAGGGGGCTATGGCTACACCTTC. Translating gives CASSVGEGRGGYGYTF.

V and J are TRBV6-5 and TRBJ1-1; 7 bases agree with TRBD1. Germline V gene sequence: CDR1 MNHEY, CDR2 SVGAGI. The CDR3 extends over 15 amino acids. The J segment lost 1 base and the V segment lost 6 bases, leaving 8 bases of the junction unmatched. The CDR3 sequence is CASRRHDRENTEAFF. In nucleotides, the CDR3 is TGTGCCAGCAGGAGACACGACAGGGAGAACACTGAAGCTTTCTTT.

This chain connects TRBV24-1 to TRBJ2-1; D is unresolved. V was cut by 3 bases and J by 3 bases, with 8 bases left in between. CDR3 length: 14 residues. Per the germline V gene, CDR1 is KGHDR and CDR2 is SFDVKD. Written as DNA, the CDR3 is TGTGCCACCAGTGATGACACAATCTACAATGAGCAGTTCTTC. Amino acid sequence: CATSDDTIYNEQFF.

V is TRBV19 and J is TRBJ1-2, with no clear D. Germline V gene data show CDR1 as LNHDA and CDR2 as SQIVND (reference sequence). The CDR3 extends over 14 amino acids. The V gene lost 5 bases and the J gene lost 8 bases, with 18 bases spanning the gap. The CDR3 nucleotides are TGTGCCAGTAGTCAGCGGGGAAAAGAGTCGGGCTACACCTTC. Its protein is CASSQRGKESGYTF.

V usage is TRBV6-5 and J usage is TRBJ2-7, with D unclear. Trimming removed 5 bases at V and 5 bases at J, with 10 bases between. Per germline, CDR1 MNHEY and CDR2 SVGAGI. The CDR3 extends over 12 amino acids. In DNA form, the CDR3 reads TGTGCCAGCAGTCTCCTTCCTAACGAGCAGTACTTC. It encodes CASSLLPNEQYF.

The chain links TRBV10-3 to TRBJ1-3; D perhaps matches TRBD1 (6 bases). Germline V gene data show CDR1 as ENHRY and CDR2 as SYGVKD. The CDR3 extends over 15 amino acids. Trimming shortened V by 6 bases and J by 0 bases, and 12 bases separated the two germline ends. The CDR3 sequence is CAISQQGNSGNTIYF. Here the CDR3 DNA reads TGTGCCATCAGCCAACAGGGTAACTCTGGAAACACCATATATTTT.

The chain links TRBV6-4 to TRBJ2-7; TRBD1 aligns across 7 bases. This CDR3 comprises 16 residues. The junction had 13 bases not matched to a gene; V was cut back by 6 bases and J by 2 bases. Germline values: CDR1 MRHNA, CDR2 SNTAGT. For the CDR3, the DNA is TGTGCCAGCAGCCCCCATACAGGGGTAGACACCTACGAGCAGTACTTC. It translates to CASSPHTGVDTYEQYF.

CDR3 coding DNA: TGTGCCAGCAGTATCCGGGACTATGGGTACGAGCAGTACTTC. It is translated as CASSIRDYGYEQYF. The chain joins TRBV6-6 to TRBJ2-7; the match to TRBD2 covers 7 bases. Germline CDR1 is MNHNY and CDR2 is SVGAGI (reference sequence). The V and J ends lost 5 bases and 4 bases, in that order; junction bases with no gene match: 8. The CDR3 runs to 14 residues.

J is TRBJ2-4 and V is TRBV11-2; TRBD2 matches at 12 bases. Losses at the gene ends were 2 bases for V and 8 bases for J; bases not matched to a gene: 16. Germline V gene sequence: CDR1 SGHAT, CDR2 FQNNGV. The CDR3 length is 19 residues. CDR3 loop: CASSLHYAWTSGTEYIQYF. CDR3 DNA: TGTGCCAGCAGCTTACACTATGCCTGGACTAGCGGGACGGAGTACATTCAGTACTTC.

The V call is TRBV18, the J call TRBJ2-7; possibly TRBD2 for D (7 bases). Trimming cost V 0 bases and J 2 bases, with 14 bases left between them. The V gene's germline CDR1 is KGHSH and CDR2 LQKENI. This CDR3 comprises 16 residues. The CDR3 reads CASSPPGGASPYEQYF. In DNA form, the CDR3 reads TGTGCCAGCTCACCACCGGGGGGGGCGTCCCCCTACGAGCAGTACTTC.

The chain has TRBV6-5 and TRBJ2-5, with TRBD1 matching over 9 bases. Looked up from germline, CDR1 is MNHEY and CDR2 is SVGAGI. Unmatched junction bases numbered 7, after V lost 0 bases and J lost 5 bases. The CDR3 is 16 residues long. The CDR3, as DNA: TGTGCCAGCAGTTACTCGCGGACAGGGGATAGGGAGACCCAGTACTTC. Its translation is CASSYSRTGDRETQYF.

V usage is TRBV5-1 and J usage is TRBJ1-1, with D uncertain. Trimming removed 2 bases at V and 3 bases at J, with 11 bases between. In germline, CDR1 is SGHRS, CDR2 YFSETQ. This CDR3 is 14 amino acids long. The CDR3 region is CASSFSALDTEAFF. CDR3 sequence (DNA): TGCGCCAGCAGCTTCAGCGCTTTGGACACTGAAGCTTTCTTT.

The chain couples TRBV10-2 to TRBJ2-3, with 9 bases identical to TRBD2. Germline CDR1 and CDR2: WSHSY and SAAADI. This CDR3 comprises 15 residues. J lost 0 bases, V lost 6 bases, and 4 bases had no gene match. CDR3 sequence (DNA): TGCGCCAGCAGGATAGGGACTAGCAGCACAGATACGCAGTATTTT. This encodes CASRIGTSSTDTQYF.

This rearrangement joins TRBV27 to TRBJ2-7; 7 bases are shared with TRBD2. Trimming cost V 4 bases and J 2 bases; bases outside gene matches: 14. The germline V gene has CDR1 MNHEY and CDR2 SMNVEV (reference sequence). There are 17 residues in the CDR3. CDR3 protein: CASSYGGGGDQAYEQYF. The CDR3 DNA reads as TGTGCCAGCAGTTATGGCGGGGGAGGGGACCAAGCCTACGAGCAGTACTTC.

The chain is built from TRBV18 and TRBJ1-2; 7 bases fit TRBD1. Trimming removed 3 bases from V and 10 bases from J; junction bases left unmatched: 17. The germline V gene has CDR1 KGHSH and CDR2 LQKENI. This CDR3 comprises 16 residues. The CDR3 region is CASSPLTTGSSIDYTF. In DNA, the CDR3 is TGTGCCAGCTCACCTCTAACGACAGGGTCATCGATTGACTACACCTTC. Filled out from reference TRBV18 and TRBJ1-2, the complete variable domain reads NAGVMQNPRHLVRRRGQEARLRCSPMKGHSHVYWYRQLPEEGLKFMVYLQKENIIDESGMPKERFSAEFPKEGPSILRIQQVVRGDSAAYFCASSPLTTGSSIDYTFGSGTRLTVV.

This clone was counted at least ten times. V is TRBV29-1 and J is TRBJ2-2; a possible D gene is TRBD1 (5 bases). The CDR3 totals 14 residues. Trimming removed 4 bases from V and 3 bases from J, with 12 bases in between. Germline lookup yields CDR1 SQVTM and CDR2 ANQGSEA. CDR3 residues: CSVGKGQDTGELFF. The DNA for the CDR3 is TGCAGCGTTGGCAAGGGGCAAGACACCGGGGAGCTGTTTTTT.

In its sample, this clone was seen a few times. The gene calls are TRBV5-1 and TRBJ2-3; no definite D call. The CDR3 extends over 14 amino acids. Germline CDR1 SGHRS, CDR2 YFSETQ. Trimming removed 2 bases at V and 1 base at J, with 8 bases between. The CDR3 DNA is TGCGCCAGCAGCTTAGTGCCAGGCACAGATACGCAGTATTTT. Its protein is CASSLVPGTDTQYF.

The J gene is TRBJ1-1, the V gene TRBV5-1; 8 positions match TRBD1. This CDR3 has 14 residues. The germline gives CDR1 SGHRS, CDR2 YFSETQ. V trimming: 2 bases; J trimming: 8 bases; junction bases outside the gene matches: 8. The CDR3 loop reads CASSLGTGQGEAFF. In DNA, the CDR3 is TGCGCCAGCAGCTTAGGGACAGGCCAAGGAGAAGCTTTCTTT.

This chain uses TRBV7-7 with TRBJ1-1; D remains ambiguous. The CDR3 is made up of 14 amino acids. Trimming removed 5 bases from V and 3 bases from J, with 13 bases in between. Germline V gives CDR1 SSHAT, CDR2 FNYEAQ (reference sequence). DNA of the CDR3: TGTGCCAGCAGCCCCGTTTCCCTTGACACTGAAGCTTTCTTT. Its translation: CASSPVSLDTEAFF.

The count of this clone is one. The chain has TRBV5-8 and TRBJ2-3, with D possibly matching TRBD1 (6 bases). Trimming removed 4 bases at V and 4 bases at J, with 19 bases between. The CDR3 is 16 residues long. The germline V gene encodes CDR1 SGHTS and CDR2 YDEGEE. The DNA for the CDR3 is TGTGCCAGCAGCCAGGGGCTGTATAGCACATCAGATACGCAGTATTTT. As protein: CASSQGLYSTSDTQYF.

As for this clone: The sample has other DNA sequences that encode this CDR3 too. V and J are TRBV7-2 and TRBJ2-3, with D tentatively TRBD1 (6 bases). V dropped 1 base and J dropped 1 base, with 9 bases sitting between them. Germline lookup yields CDR1 SGHTA and CDR2 FQGNSA. The CDR3 contains 15 residues. The CDR3 is CASSLEGVRTDTQYF. Here the CDR3 DNA reads TGTGCCAGCAGCTTAGAGGGGGTCCGCACAGATACGCAGTATTTT.